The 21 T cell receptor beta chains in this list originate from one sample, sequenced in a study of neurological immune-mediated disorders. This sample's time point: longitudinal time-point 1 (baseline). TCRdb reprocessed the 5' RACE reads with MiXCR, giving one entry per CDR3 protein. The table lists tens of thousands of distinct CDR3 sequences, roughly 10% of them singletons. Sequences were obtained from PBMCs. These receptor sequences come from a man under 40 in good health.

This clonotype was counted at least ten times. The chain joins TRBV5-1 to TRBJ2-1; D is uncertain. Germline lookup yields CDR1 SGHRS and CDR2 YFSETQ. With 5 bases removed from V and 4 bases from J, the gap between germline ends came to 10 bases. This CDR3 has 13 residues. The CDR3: CASRLERYNEQFF. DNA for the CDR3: TGCGCCAGCAGGCTCGAGCGTTACAATGAGCAGTTCTTC.

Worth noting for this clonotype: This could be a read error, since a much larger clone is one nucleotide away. The DNA of the CDR3 is TGCGCCAGCAGCTTGCTAGCGGCCCTACAACGAGATACGCAGTATTTT. Amino acid sequence: CASSLLAALQRDTQYF. The chain joins TRBV5-1 to TRBJ2-3; TRBD2 matches 7 bases. V gave up 1 base and J gave up 5 bases; unmatched junction bases: 10. CDR3 length: 16 residues. Germline lookup yields CDR1 SGHRS and CDR2 YFSETQ.

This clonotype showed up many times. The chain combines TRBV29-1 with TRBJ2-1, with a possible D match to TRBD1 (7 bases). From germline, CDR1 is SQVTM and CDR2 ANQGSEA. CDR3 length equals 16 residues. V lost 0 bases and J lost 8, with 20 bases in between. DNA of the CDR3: TGCAGCGTTGAAGATCCAGCGGAGGGGGCGGGATATGAGCAGTTCTTC. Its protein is CSVEDPAEGAGYEQFF.

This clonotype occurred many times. CDR3 DNA: TGCGCCAGCAGCTTGGGACAGCAGAGTAATGAAAAACTGTTTTTT. It specifies CASSLGQQSNEKLFF. The chain links TRBV5-1 to TRBJ1-4, with a weak D call TRBD1 (5 bases). Germline CDR1 SGHRS, CDR2 YFSETQ. CDR3 length: 15 residues. Trimming cost V 0 bases and J 4 bases, with 10 bases left between them.

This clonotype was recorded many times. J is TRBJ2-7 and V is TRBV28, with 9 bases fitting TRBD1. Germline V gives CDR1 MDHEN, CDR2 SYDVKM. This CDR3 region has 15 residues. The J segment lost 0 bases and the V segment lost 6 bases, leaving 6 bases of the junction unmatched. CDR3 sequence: CASRLRQGGSYEQYF. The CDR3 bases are TGTGCCAGCAGGCTAAGACAGGGGGGCTCCTACGAGCAGTACTTC.

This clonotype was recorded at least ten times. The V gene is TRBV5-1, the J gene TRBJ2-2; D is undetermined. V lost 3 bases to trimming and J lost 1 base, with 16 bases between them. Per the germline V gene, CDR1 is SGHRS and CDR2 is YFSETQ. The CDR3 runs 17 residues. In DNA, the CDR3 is TGCGCCAGCAGCTCCTCTCTGATGCGGTGGAACACCGGGGAGCTGTTTTTT. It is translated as CASSSSLMRWNTGELFF.

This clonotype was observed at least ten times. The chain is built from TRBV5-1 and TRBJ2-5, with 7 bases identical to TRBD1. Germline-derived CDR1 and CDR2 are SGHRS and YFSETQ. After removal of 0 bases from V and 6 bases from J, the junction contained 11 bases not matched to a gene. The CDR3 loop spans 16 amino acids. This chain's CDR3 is CASSLGRDRDRKTQYF. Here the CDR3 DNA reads TGCGCCAGCAGCTTGGGTCGAGACAGGGATAGGAAGACCCAGTACTTC.

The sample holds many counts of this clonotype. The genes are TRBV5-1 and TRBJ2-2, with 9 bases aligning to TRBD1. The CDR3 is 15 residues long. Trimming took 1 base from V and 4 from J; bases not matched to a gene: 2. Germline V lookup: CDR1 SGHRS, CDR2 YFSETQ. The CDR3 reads CASSLMGQGTGELFF. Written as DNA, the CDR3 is TGCGCCAGCAGCTTGATGGGACAGGGCACCGGGGAGCTGTTTTTT.

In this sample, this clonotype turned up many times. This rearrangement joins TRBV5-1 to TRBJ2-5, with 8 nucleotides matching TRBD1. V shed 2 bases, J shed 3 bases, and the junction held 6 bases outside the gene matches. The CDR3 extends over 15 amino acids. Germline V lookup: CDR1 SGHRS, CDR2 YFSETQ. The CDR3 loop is CASSLGQGREETQYF. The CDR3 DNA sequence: TGCGCCAGCAGCTTAGGACAGGGCCGGGAAGAGACCCAGTACTTC.

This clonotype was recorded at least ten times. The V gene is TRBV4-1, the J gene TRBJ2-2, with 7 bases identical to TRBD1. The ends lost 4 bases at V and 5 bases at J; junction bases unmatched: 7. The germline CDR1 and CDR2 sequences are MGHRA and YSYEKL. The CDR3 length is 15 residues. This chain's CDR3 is CASSLQGQLTGELFF. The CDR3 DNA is TGCGCCAGCAGCCTTCAGGGACAGTTAACCGGGGAGCTGTTTTTT.

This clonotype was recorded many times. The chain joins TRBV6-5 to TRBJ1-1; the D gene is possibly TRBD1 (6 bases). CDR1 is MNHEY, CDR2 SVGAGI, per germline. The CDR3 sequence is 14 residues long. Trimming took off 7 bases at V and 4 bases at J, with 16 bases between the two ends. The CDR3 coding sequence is TGTGCCAGCAAGAGGGGGGGGGCTGGCACTGAAGCTTTCTTT. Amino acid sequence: CASKRGGAGTEAFF.

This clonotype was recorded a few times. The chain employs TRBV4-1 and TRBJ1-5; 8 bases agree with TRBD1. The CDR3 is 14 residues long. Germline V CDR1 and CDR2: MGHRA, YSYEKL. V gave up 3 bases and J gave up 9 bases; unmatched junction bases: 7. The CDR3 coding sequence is TGCGCCAGCAGCCAGACAGGGGAACTTCGGCCCCAGCATTTT. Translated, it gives CASSQTGELRPQHF.

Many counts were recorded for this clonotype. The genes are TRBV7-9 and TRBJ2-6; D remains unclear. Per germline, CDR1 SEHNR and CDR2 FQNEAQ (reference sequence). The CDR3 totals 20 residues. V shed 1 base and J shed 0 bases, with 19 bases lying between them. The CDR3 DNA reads TGTGCCAGCAGCTTAGAGAGACCGTCAGGTGTGCACTCTGGGGCCAACGTCCTGACTTTC. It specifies CASSLERPSGVHSGANVLTF.

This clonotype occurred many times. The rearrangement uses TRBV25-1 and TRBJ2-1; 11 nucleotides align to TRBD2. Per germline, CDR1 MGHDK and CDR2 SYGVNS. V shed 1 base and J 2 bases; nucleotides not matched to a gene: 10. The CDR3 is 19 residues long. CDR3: CASSESSGRKGGAYNEQFF. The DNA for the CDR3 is TGTGCCAGCAGTGAATCTAGCGGGAGGAAAGGTGGTGCCTACAATGAGCAGTTCTTC.

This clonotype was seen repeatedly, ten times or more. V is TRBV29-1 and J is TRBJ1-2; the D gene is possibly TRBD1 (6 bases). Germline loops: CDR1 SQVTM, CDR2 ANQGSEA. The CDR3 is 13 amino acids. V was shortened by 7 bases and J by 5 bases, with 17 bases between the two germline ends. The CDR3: CSGTTGPDYGYTF. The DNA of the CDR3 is TGCAGCGGCACCACAGGGCCCGATTATGGCTACACCTTC.

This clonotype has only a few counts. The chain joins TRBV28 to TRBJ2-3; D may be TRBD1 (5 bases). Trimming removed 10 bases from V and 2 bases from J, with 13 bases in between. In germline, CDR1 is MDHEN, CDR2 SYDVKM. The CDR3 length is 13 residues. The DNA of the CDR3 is TGTGCCACCATTGACAGAACCACAGATACGCAGTATTTT. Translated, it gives CATIDRTTDTQYF.

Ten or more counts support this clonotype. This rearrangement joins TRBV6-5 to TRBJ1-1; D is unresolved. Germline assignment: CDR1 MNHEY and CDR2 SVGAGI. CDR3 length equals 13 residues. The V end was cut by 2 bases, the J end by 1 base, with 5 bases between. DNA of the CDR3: TGTGCCAGCAGTTACGCCGGGAACACTGAAGCTTTCTTT. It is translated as CASSYAGNTEAFF.

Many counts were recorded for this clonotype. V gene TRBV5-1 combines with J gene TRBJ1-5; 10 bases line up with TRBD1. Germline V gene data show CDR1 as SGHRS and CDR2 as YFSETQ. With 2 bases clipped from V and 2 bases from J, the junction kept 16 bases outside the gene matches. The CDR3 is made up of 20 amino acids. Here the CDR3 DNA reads TGCGCCAGCAGCTTACTCCCGACGAGCTCCGGGACAGGGGGCAATCAGCCCCAGCATTTT. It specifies CASSLLPTSSGTGGNQPQHF.

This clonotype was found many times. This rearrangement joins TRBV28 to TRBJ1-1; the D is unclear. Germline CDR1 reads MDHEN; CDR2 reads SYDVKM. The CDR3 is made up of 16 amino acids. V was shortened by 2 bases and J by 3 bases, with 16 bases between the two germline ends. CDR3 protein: CASSLRGGGRYTEAFF. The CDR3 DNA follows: TGTGCCAGCAGTTTACGCGGTGGCGGTCGGTACACTGAAGCTTTCTTT.

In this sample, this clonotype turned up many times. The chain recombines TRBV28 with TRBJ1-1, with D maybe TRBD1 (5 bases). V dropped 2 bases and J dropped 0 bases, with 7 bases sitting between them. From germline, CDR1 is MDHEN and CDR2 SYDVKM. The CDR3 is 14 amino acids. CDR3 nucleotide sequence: TGTGCCAGCAGTTTAAGGGGTATGAACACTGAAGCTTTCTTT. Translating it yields CASSLRGMNTEAFF.

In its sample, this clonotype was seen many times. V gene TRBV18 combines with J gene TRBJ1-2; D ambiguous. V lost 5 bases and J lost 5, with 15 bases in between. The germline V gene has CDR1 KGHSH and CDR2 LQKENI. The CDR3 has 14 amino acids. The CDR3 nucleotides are TGTGCCAGCTCAGGAGGAATGAGAAAATATGGCTACACCTTC. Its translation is CASSGGMRKYGYTF. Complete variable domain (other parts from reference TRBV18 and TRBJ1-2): NAGVMQNPRHLVRRRGQEARLRCSPMKGHSHVYWYRQLPEEGLKFMVYLQKENIIDESGMPKERFSAEFPKEGPSILRIQQVVRGDSAAYFCASSGGMRKYGYTFGSGTRLTVV.